This T cell receptor beta chain is drawn from a study of T cells in Graves' hyperthyroidism and ophthalmopathy. Study-wide background: Blood was drawn when the patient was first diagnosed and still untreated. The study, taken as a whole, reports: Researchers report that a 13 V-J model separated ophthalmopathy from stable hyperthyroidism. Most clonotypes that expanded in the thyroid above 0.001 also showed up in blood.

Note on this clonotype: Its antigen is currently unknown.

The germline V and J ends were trimmed by 10 bases and 3 bases, with 16 bases remaining between them. Germline CDR1 KGHDR, CDR2 SFDVKD. This CDR3 contains 14 residues. Researchers took RNA transcripts and amplified the TCR beta CDR3 regions from them. HTBI primers were the set used in a first-round RT-PCR of the TCR CDR3. Each CDR3 protein gets one entry after TCRdb re-called the multiplex PCR reads with MiXCR. This table holds about 380,000 distinct CDR3 sequences, 18% found once. Cells are PBMCs isolated from 10 ml of fresh blood. This sequence joins TRBV24-1 and TRBJ2-3; no clear D gene. The TCR comes from a man between 18 and 29 years old with Graves' ophthalmopathy. Sequencing was performed on blood. In DNA, the CDR3 is TGTGCCACGTCGGGTGAACTACGGACAGATACGCAGTATTTT. It yields the protein CATSGELRTDTQYF.